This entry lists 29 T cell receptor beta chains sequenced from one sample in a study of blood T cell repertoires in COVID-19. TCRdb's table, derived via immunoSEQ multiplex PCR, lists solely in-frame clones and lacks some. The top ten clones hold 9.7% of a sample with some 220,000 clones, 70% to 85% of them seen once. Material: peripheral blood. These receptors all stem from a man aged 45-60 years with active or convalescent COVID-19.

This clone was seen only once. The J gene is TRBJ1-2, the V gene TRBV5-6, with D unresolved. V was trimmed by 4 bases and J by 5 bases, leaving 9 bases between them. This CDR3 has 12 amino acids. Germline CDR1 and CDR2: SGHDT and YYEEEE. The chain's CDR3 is CASSERVYGYTF. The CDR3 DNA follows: TGTGCCAGCAGCGAACGGGTGTATGGCTACACCTTC.

The CDR3 loop is CASSLGGRYNEQFF. CDR3 coding DNA: TGTGCCAGCAGCTTAGGTGGGCGCTACAATGAGCAGTTCTTC. This chain joins TRBV11-2 and TRBJ2-1; D is ambiguous. In germline, CDR1 is SGHAT, CDR2 FQNNGV. Trimming cost V 1 base and J 3 bases, with 7 bases left between them. The CDR3 has 14 residues.

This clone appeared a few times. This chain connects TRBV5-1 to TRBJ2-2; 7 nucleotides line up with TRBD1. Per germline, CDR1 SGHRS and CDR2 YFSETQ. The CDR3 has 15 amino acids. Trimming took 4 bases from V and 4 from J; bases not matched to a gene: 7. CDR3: CASSPTGSLTGELFF. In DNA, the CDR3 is TGCGCCAGCAGCCCGACAGGGTCTCTCACCGGGGAGCTGTTTTTT.

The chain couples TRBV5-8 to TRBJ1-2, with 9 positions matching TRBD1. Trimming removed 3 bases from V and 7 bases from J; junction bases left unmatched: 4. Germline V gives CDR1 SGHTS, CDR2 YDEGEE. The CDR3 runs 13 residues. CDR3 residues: CASSWDRVSGYTF. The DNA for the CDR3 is TGTGCCAGCAGCTGGGACAGGGTTTCTGGCTACACCTTC.

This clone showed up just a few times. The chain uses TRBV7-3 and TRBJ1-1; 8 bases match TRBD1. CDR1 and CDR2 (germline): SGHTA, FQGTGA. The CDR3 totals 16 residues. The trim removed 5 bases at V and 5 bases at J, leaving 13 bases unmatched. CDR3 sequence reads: CASSPLPTGVGTEAFF. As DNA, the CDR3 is TGTGCCAGCAGCCCCCTCCCGACAGGGGTGGGGACTGAAGCTTTCTTT.

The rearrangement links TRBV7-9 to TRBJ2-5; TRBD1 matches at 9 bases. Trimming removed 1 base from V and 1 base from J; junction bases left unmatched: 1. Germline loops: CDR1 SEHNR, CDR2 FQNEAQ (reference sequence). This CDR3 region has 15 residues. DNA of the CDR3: TGTGCCAGCAGCTTAGGACAGGGGGGCCAAGAGACCCAGTACTTC. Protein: CASSLGQGGQETQYF.

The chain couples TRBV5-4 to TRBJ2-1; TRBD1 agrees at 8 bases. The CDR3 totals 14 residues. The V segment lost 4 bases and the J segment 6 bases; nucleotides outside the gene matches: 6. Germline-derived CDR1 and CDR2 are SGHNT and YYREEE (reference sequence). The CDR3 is CASSRTGRSNEQFF. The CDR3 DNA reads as TGTGCCAGCAGCCGGACAGGGAGAAGCAATGAGCAGTTCTTC. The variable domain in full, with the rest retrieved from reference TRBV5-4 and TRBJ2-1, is ETGVTQSPTHLIKTRGQQVTLRCSSQSGHNTVSWYQQALGQGPQFIFQYYREEENGRGNFPPRFSGLQFPNYSSELNVNALELDDSALYLCASSRTGRSNEQFFGPGTRLTVL.

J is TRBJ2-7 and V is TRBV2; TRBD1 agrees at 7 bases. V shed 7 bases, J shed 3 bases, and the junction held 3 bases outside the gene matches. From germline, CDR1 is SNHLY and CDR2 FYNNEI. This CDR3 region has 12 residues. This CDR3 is CASIRQGYEQYV. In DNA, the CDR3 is TGTGCCAGCATTAGACAGGGCTACGAGCAGTACGTC.

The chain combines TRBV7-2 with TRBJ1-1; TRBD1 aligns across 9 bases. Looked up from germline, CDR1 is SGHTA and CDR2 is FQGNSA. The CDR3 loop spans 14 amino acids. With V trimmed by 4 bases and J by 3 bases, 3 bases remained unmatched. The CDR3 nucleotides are TGTGCCAGCAGCTCCCGGACAGGGGACACTGAAGCTTTCTTT. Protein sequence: CASSSRTGDTEAFF.

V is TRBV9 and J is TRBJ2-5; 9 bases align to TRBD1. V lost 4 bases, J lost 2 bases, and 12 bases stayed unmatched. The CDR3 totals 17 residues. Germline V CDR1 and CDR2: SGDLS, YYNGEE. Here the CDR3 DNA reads TGTGCCAGCAGCCCCCCTCGGGGACAGGGTTTTCAAGAGACCCAGTACTTC. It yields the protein CASSPPRGQGFQETQYF.

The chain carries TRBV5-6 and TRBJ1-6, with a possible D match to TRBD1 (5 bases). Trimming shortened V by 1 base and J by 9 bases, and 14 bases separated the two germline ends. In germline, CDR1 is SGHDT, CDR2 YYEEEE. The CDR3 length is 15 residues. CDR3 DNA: TGTGCCAGCAGCTTGTCTCGACAGTTCAGTTCACCCCTCCACTTT. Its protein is CASSLSRQFSSPLHF.

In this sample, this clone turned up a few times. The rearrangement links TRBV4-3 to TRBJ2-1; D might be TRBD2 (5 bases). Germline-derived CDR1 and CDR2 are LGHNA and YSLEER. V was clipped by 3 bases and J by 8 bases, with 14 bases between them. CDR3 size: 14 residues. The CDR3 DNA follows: TGCGCCAGCAGCCACCAGGACTCAAGGCATGAGCAGTTCTTC. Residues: CASSHQDSRHEQFF.

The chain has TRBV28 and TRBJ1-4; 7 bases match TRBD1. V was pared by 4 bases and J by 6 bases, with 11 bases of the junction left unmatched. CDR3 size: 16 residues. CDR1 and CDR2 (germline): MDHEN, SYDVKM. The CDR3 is CASSSLRQGGDEKLFF. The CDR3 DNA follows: TGTGCCAGCAGTTCCCTCCGACAGGGTGGTGATGAAAAACTGTTTTTT. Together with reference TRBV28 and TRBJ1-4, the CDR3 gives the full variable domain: DVKVTQSSRYLVKRTGEKVFLECVQDMDHENMFWYRQDPGLGLRLIYFSYDVKMKEKGDIPEGYSVSREKKERFSLILESASTNQTSMYLCASSSLRQGGDEKLFFGSGTQLSVL.

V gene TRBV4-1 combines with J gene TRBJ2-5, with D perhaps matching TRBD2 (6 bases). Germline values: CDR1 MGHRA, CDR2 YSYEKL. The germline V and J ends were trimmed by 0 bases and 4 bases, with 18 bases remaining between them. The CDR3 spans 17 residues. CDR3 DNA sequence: TGCGCCAGCAGCCAAGAAGGGAGGCGGGAAGGGTCAGAGACCCAGTACTTC. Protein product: CASSQEGRREGSETQYF.

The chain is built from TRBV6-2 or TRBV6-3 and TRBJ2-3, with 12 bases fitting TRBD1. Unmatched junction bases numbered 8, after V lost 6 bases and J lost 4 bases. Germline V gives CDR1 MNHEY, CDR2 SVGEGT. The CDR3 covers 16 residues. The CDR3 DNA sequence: TGTGCCAGCAGCTTTGGGACAGGGGGCTCGTCAGATACGCAGTATTTT. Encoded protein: CASSFGTGGSSDTQYF.

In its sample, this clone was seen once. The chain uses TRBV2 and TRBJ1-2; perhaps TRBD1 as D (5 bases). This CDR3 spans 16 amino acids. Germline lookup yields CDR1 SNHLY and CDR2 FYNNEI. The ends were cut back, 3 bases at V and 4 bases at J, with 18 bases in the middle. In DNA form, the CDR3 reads TGTGCCAGCAGTGATAGTGTGGGGGGTCCCCTCTATGGCTACACCTTC. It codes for CASSDSVGGPLYGYTF. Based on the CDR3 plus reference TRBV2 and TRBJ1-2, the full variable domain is EPEVTQTPSHQVTQMGQEVILRCVPISNHLYFYWYRQILGQKVEFLVSFYNNEISEKSEIFDDQFSVERPDGSNFTLKIRSTKLEDSAMYFCASSDSVGGPLYGYTFGSGTRLTVV.

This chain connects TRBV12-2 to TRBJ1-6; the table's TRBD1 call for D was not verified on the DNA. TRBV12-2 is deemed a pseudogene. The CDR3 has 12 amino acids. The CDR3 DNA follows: TGTGCAAGTTACAGGGGGCTTTCACCCCTCCACTTT. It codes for CASYRGLSPLHF.

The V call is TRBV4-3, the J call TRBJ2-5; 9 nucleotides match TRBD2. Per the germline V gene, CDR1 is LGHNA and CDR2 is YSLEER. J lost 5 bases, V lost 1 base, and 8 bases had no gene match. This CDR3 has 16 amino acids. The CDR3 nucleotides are TGCGCCAGCAGCCAAGGACCAGGCGGGAGGGGTGAGACCCAGTACTTC. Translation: CASSQGPGGRGETQYF.

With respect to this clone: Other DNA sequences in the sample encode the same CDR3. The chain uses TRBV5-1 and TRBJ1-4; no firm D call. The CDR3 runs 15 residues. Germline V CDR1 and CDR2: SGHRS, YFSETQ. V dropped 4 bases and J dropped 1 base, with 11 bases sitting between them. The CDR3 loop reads CASSLDRGTNEKLFF. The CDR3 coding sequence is TGCGCCAGCAGCCTCGACCGGGGAACTAATGAAAAACTGTTTTTT.

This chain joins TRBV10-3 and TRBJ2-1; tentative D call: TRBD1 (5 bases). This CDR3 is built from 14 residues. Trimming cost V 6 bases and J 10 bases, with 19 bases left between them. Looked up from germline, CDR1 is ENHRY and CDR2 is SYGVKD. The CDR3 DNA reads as TGTGCCATCAGCCTGGACAATTCGGCCGGAGAGCAGTTCTTC. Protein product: CAISLDNSAGEQFF.

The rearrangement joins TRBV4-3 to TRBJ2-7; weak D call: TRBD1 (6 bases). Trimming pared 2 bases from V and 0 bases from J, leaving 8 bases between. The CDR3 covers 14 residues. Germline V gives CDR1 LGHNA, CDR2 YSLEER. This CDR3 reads CASSQTTGSYEQYF. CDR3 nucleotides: TGCGCCAGCAGCCAAACGACAGGCTCCTACGAGCAGTACTTC.

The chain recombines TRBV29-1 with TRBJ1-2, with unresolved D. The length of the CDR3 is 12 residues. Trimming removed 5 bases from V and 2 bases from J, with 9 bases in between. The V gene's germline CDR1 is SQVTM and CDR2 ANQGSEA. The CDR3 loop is CSVRTENYGYTF. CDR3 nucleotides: TGCAGCGTTCGGACTGAAAACTATGGCTACACCTTC.

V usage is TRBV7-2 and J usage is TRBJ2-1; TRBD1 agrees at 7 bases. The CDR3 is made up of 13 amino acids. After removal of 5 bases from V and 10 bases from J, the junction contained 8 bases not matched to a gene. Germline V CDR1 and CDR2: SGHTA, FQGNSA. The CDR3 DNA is TGTGCCAGCAGCGTCTCAAGGGGGCGGGAGCAGTTCTTC. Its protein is CASSVSRGREQFF.

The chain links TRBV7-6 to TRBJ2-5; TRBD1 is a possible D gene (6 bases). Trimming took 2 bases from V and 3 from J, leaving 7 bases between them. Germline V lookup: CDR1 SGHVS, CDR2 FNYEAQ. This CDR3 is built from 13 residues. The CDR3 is CASSLRTEETQYF. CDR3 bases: TGTGCCAGCAGCTTACGGACAGAAGAGACCCAGTACTTC.

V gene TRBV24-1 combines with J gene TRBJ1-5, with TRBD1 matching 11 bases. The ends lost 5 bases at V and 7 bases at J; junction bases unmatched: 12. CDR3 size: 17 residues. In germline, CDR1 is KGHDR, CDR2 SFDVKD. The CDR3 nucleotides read TGTGCCACCAGTGGTGCCCCGGGACAGGGGGTGACGCAGCCCCAGCATTTT. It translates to CATSGAPGQGVTQPQHF.

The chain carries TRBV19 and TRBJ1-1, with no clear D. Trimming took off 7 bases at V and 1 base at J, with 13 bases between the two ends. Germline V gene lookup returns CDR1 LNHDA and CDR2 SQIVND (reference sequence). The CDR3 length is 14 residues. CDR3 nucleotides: TGTGCCAGTACCGAACTCCGTGCGAACACTGAAGCTTTCTTT. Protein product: CASTELRANTEAFF.

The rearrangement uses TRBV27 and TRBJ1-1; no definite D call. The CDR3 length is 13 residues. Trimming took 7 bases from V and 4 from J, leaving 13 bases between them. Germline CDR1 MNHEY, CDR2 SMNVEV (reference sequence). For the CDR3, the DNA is TGTGCCAGCAATCGAGCCCGAGGCACTGAAGCTTTCTTT. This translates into CASNRARGTEAFF.

CDR3 nucleotides: TGTGCCAGTACCGTCGGGACGGGGGATCAGCCCCAGCATTTT. It yields the protein CASTVGTGDQPQHF. This chain joins TRBV19 and TRBJ1-5, with D maybe TRBD1 (5 bases). The V end lost 7 bases, the J end lost 5 bases, and 15 bases lay between the germline ends. This CDR3 spans 14 amino acids. Per germline, CDR1 LNHDA and CDR2 SQIVND (reference sequence). The full variable domain, in which reference TRBV19 and TRBJ1-5 provide the parts outside the CDR3, is DGGITQSPKYLFRKEGQNVTLSCEQNLNHDAMYWYRQDPGQGLRLIYYSQIVNDFQKGDIAEGYSVSREKKESFPLTVTSAQKNPTAFYLCASTVGTGDQPQHFGDGTRLSIL.

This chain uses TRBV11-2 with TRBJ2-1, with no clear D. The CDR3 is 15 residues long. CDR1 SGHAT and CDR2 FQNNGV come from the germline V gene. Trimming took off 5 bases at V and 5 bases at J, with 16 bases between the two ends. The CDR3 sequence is CASSLVRAANNEQFF. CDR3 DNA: TGTGCCAGCAGCCTCGTGAGAGCCGCTAACAATGAGCAGTTCTTC.